This TCR beta chain stems from a study of cytomegalovirus exposure and HLA in healthy donors. Generated by immunoSEQ multiplex PCR, the TCRdb table keeps only in-frame clones and is missing some. The sample consists of a few hundred thousand clones, approximately 90% of them appearing once. Regarding the study as a whole: 164 TCR beta chains were listed as cytomegalovirus-associated. It was reportedly the case that the classifier diagnosed cytomegalovirus status with high specificity and sensitivity. Subsequent analysis found a tendency for first-cohort TCR clusters to co-occur within the 120 validation repertoires.

Of note for this clone: Its target is unknown.

The sequence came from a woman younger than 30 in good health and CMV-seronegative. The sequenced material came from PBMCs.

Written as DNA, the CDR3 is TGTGCCAGCAGCCTCCTGGGACTAGCGGAGAACACCGGGGAGCTGTTTTTT. Translating gives CASSLLGLAENTGELFF. This chain joins TRBV5-4 and TRBJ2-2, with 11 nucleotides matching TRBD2. Germline values: CDR1 SGHNT, CDR2 YYREEE (reference sequence). This CDR3 comprises 17 residues. Losses at the gene ends were 4 bases for V and 1 base for J; bases not matched to a gene: 6.